This T cell receptor beta chain was sequenced for a study of tumor-infiltrating lymphocytes in primary liver carcinoma. Study at large: Resection treated the patients' primary liver carcinoma. Ages ranged from 30 to 69, with HCC or mixed HCC-cholangiocarcinoma. Staging of the tumors gave T1-T3 N0M0, with widths of about 4 to 10 cm.

The blood RNA (from unsorted whole blood) was obtained, and germline DNA was also extracted. Patients were chronically HBV-infected and treatment-naive. Trimming cost V 4 bases and J 3 bases; bases outside gene matches: 12. This CDR3 region has 17 residues. Germline V lookup: CDR1 SGHVS, CDR2 FQNEAQ. TCR beta cDNA was made from around 520 ng total RNA with a constant-region primer. Slightly modified ARM-PCR, run as three nested multiplex PCR rounds, produced the TCR beta libraries. TRBV1-TRBV30 forward primers paired with a C-beta reverse primer drove the first two PCR rounds, around 9 cycles each. TCRdb recomputed calls from the multiplex PCR reads with MiXCR, one row per CDR3 protein. The top ten hold roughly 8.9% of the sample, which has 300,000 to 400,000 distinct CDR3 sequences, roughly two thirds seen once.

The sequenced material came from peripheral blood. The TCR originated in a man aged 35-49 years with primary liver carcinoma and hepatitis B virus infection. This sequence joins TRBV7-8 and TRBJ2-1; 7 positions agree with TRBD2. CDR3 DNA sequence: TGTGCCAGCAGCTCCCCAGGACTAGAGTGGATCTACAATGAGCAGTTCTTC. It yields the protein CASSSPGLEWIYNEQFF.